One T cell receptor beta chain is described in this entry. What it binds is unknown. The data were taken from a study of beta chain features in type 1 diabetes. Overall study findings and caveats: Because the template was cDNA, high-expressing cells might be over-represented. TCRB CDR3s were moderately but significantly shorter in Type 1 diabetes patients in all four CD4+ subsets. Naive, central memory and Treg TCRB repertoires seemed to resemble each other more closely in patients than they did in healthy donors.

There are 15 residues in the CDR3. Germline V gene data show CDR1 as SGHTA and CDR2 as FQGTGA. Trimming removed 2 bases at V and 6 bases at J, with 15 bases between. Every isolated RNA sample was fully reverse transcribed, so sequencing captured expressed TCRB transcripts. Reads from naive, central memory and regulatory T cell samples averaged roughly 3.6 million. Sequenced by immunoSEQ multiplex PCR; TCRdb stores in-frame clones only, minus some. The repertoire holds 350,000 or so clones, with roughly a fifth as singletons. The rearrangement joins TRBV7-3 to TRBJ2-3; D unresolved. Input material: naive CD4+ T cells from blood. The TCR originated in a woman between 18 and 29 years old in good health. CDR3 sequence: CASSLEVGYTDTQYF. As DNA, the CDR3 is TGTGCCAGCAGCTTAGAGGTCGGATACACGGATACGCAGTATTTT.